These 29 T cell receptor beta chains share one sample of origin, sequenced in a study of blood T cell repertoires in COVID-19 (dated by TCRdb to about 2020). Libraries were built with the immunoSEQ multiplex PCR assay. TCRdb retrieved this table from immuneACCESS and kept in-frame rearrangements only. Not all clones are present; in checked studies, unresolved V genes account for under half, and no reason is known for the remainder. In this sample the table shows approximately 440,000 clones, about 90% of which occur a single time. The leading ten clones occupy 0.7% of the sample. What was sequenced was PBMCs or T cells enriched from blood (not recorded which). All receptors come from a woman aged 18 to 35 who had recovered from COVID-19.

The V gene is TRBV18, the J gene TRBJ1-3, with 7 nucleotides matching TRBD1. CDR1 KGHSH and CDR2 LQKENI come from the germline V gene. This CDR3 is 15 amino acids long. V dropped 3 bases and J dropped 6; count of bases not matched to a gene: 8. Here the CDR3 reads CASSPYRDSPNTIYF. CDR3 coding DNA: TGTGCCAGCTCACCTTACCGGGACAGCCCAAACACCATATATTTT. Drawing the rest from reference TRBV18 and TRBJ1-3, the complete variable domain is NAGVMQNPRHLVRRRGQEARLRCSPMKGHSHVYWYRQLPEEGLKFMVYLQKENIIDESGMPKERFSAEFPKEGPSILRIQQVVRGDSAAYFCASSPYRDSPNTIYFGEGSWLTVV.

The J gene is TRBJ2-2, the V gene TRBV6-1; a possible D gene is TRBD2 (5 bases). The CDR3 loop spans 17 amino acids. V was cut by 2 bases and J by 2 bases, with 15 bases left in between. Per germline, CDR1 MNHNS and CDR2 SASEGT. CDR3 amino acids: CASSERLALANTGELFF. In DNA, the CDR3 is TGTGCCAGCAGTGAAAGGCTTGCGCTAGCCAACACCGGGGAGCTGTTTTTT.

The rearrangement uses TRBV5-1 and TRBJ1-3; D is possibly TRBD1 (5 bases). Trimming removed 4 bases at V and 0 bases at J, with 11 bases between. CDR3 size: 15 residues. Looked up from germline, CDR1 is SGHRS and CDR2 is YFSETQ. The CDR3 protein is CASSGSGDSGNTIYF. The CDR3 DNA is TGCGCCAGCAGCGGCTCGGGGGACTCTGGAAACACCATATATTTT.

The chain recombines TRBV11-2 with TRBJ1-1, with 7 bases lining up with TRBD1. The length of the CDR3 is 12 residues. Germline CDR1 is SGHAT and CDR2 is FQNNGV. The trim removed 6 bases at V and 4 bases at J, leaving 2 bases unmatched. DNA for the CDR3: TGTGCCAGCAGGACAGGGACCACTGAAGCTTTCTTT. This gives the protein CASRTGTTEAFF.

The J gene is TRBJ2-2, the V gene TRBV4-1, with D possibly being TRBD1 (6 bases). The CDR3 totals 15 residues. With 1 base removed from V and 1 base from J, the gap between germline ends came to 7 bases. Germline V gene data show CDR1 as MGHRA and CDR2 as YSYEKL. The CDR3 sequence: CASSQVGGNTGELFF. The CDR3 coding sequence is TGCGCCAGCAGCCAAGTAGGGGGGAACACCGGGGAGCTGTTTTTT.

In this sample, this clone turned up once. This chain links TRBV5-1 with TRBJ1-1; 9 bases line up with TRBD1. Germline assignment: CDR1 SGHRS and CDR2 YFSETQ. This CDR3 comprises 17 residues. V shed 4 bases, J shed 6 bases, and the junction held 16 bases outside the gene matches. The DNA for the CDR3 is TGCGCCAGCAGCGCATCCCGGGACAGGGTCATAATCGCTGAAGCTTTCTTT. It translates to CASSASRDRVIIAEAFF. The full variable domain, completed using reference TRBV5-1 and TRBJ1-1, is KAGVTQTPRYLIKTRGQQVTLSCSPISGHRSVSWYQQTPGQGLQFLFEYFSETQRNKGNFPGRFSGRQFSNSRSEMNVSTLELGDSALYLCASSASRDRVIIAEAFFGQGTRLTVV.

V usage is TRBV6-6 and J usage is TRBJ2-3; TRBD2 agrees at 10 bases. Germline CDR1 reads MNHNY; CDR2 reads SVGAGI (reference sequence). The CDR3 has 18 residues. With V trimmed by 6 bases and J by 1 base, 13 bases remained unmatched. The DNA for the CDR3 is TGTGCCAGCAGCCGAGTCCTGGTTCTAGCGGGGGGCACAGATACGCAGTATTTT. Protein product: CASSRVLVLAGGTDTQYF.

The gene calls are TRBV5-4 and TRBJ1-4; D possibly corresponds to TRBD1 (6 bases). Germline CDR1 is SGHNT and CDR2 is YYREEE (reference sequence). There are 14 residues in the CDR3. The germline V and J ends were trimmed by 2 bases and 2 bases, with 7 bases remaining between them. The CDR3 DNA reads TGTGCCAGCAGCTTCCAGGGGACTAATGAAAAACTGTTTTTT. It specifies CASSFQGTNEKLFF.

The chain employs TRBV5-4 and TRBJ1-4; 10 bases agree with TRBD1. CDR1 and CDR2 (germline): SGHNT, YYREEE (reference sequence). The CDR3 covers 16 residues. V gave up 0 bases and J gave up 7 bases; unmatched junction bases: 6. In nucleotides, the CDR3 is TGTGCCAGCAGCTTGGAACCGGGACAGGGGCGTGAAAAACTGTTTTTT. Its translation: CASSLEPGQGREKLFF.

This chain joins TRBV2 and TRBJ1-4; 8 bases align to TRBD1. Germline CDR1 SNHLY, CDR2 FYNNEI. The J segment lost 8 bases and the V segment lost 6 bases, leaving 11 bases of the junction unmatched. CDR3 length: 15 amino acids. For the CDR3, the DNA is TGTGCCAGCAGACCCAGGGGGCCCACGGTGGAAAAACTGTTTTTT. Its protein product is CASRPRGPTVEKLFF.

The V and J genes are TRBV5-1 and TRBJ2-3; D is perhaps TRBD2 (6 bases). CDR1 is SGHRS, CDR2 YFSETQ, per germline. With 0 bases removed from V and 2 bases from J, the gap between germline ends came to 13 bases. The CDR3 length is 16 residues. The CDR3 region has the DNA TGCGCCAGCAGCTTGGAGGCTGCGGGGAACACAGATACGCAGTATTTT. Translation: CASSLEAAGNTDTQYF.

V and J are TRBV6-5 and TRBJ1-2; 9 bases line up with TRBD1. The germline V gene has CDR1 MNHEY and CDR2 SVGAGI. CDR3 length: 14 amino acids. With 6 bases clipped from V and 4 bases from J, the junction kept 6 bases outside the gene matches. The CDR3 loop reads CASRLGTGSYGYTF. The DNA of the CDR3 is TGTGCCAGCAGACTCGGGACAGGGAGCTATGGCTACACCTTC.

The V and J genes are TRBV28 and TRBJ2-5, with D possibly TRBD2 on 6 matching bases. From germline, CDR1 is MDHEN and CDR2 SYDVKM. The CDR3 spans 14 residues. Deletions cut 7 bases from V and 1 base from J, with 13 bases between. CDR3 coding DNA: TGTGCCAGCACCCCAGCGGGTACCCAAGAGACCCAGTACTTC. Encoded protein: CASTPAGTQETQYF.

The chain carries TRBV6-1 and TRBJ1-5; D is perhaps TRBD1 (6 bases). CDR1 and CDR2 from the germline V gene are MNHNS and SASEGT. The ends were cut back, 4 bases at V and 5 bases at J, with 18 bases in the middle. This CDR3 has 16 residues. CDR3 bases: TGTGCCAGCAGTGTTCCCTCCAGGGGAAGACATCAGCCCCAGCATTTT. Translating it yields CASSVPSRGRHQPQHF.

The CDR3 region is CASSQASGNNSPLHF. The CDR3, as DNA: TGTGCCAGCAGCCAAGCGTCAGGGAATAATTCACCCCTCCACTTT. This sequence joins TRBV3-1 (or the pseudogene TRBV3-2) and TRBJ1-6, with a tentative D call TRBD1 (5 bases). This CDR3 region has 15 residues. V gave up 1 base and J gave up 5 bases, with 9 bases separating them. Germline loops: CDR1 LGHDT, CDR2 YNNKEL (reference sequence).

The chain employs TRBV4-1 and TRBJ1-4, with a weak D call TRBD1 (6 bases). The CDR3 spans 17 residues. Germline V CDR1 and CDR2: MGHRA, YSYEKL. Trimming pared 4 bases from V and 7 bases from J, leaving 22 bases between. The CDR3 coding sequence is TGCGCCAGCAGCCCGACAGGCGCGAACTTATTTGGTGAAAAACTGTTTTTT. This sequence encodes CASSPTGANLFGEKLFF.

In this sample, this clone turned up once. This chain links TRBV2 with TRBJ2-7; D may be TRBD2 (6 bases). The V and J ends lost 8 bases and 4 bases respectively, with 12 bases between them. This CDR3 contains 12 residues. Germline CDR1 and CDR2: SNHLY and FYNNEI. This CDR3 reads CASGGAGYEQYF. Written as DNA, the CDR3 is TGTGCCAGCGGAGGGGCGGGATACGAGCAGTACTTC.

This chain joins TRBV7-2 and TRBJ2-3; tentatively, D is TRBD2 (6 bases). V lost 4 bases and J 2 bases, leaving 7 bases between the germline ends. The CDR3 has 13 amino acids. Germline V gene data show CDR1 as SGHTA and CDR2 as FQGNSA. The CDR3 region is CASSWDSTDTQYF. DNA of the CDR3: TGTGCCAGCAGCTGGGACTCCACAGATACGCAGTATTTT. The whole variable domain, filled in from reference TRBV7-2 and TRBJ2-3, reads GAGVSQSPSNKVTEKGKDVELRCDPISGHTALYWYRQSLGQGLEFLIYFQGNSAPDKSGLPSDRFSAERTGGSVSTLTIQRTQQEDSAVYLCASSWDSTDTQYFGPGTRLTVL.

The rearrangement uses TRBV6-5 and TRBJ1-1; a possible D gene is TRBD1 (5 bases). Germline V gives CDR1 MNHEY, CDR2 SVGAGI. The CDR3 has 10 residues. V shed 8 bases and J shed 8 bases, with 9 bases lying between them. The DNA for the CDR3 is TGTGCCAGCGGGGGGGGAGAAGCTTTCTTT. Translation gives CASGGGEAFF.

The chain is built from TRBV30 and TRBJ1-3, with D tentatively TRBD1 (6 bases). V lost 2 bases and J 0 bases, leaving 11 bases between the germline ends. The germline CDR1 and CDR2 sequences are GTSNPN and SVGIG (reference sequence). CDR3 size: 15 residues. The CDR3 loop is CAWSMGGASGNTIYF. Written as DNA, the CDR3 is TGTGCCTGGAGTATGGGGGGGGCCTCTGGAAACACCATATATTTT.

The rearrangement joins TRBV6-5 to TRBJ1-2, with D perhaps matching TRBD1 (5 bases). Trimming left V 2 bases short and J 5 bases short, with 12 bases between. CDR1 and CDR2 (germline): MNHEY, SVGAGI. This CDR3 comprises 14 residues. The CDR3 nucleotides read TGTGCCAGCAGTTACGGAGGGGAAGGGTATGGCTACACCTTC. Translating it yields CASSYGGEGYGYTF.

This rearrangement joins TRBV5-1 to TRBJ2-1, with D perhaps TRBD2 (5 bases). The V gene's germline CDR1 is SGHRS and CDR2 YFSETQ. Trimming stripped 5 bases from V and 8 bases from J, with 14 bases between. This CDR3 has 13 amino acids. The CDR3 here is CASRGASRDEQFF. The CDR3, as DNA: TGCGCCAGCAGGGGAGCTAGCCGTGATGAGCAGTTCTTC.

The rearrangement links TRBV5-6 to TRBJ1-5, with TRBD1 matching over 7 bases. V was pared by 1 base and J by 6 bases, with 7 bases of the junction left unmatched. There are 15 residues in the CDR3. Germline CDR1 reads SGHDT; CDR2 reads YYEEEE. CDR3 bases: TGTGCCAGCAGCTTGACAGGGGAAGAGGTTCAGCCCCAGCATTTT. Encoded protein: CASSLTGEEVQPQHF.

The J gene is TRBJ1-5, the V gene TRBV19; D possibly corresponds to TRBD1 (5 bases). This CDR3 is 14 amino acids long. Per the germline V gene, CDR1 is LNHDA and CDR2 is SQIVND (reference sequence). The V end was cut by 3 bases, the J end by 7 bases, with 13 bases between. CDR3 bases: TGTGCCAGTAGTATGGGGCAGTCCGCGCAGCCCCAGCATTTT. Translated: CASSMGQSAQPQHF. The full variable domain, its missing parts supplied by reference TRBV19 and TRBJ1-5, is DGGITQSPKYLFRKEGQNVTLSCEQNLNHDAMYWYRQDPGQGLRLIYYSQIVNDFQKGDIAEGYSVSREKKESFPLTVTSAQKNPTAFYLCASSMGQSAQPQHFGDGTRLSIL.

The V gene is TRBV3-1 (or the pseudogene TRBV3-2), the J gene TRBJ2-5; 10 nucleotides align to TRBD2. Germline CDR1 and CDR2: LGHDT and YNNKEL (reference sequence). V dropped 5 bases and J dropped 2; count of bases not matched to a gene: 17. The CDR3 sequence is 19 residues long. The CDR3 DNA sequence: TGTGCCAGCAGCTTTGTTAGCGGGGGGCCAGGGAAAGAACAAGAGACCCAGTACTTC. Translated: CASSFVSGGPGKEQETQYF.

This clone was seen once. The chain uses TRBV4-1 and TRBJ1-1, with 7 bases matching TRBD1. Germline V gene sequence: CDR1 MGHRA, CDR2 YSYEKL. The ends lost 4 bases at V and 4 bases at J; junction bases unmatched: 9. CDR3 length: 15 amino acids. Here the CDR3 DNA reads TGCGCCAGCAGCCCCCCTGAGACAGGGAGCACTGAAGCTTTCTTT. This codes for CASSPPETGSTEAFF.

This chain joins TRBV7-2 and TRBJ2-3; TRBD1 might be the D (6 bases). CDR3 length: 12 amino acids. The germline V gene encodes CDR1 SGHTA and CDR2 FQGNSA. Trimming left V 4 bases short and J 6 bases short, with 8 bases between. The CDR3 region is CASSSQGDTQYF. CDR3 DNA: TGTGCCAGCAGCTCCCAGGGGGATACGCAGTATTTT.

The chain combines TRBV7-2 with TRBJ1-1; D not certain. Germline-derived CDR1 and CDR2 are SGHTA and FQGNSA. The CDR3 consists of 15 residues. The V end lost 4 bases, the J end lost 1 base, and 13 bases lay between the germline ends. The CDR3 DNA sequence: TGTGCCAGCAGCTCCTGGGAGAGCAGGAACACTGAAGCTTTCTTT. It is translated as CASSSWESRNTEAFF.

The CDR3 DNA sequence: TGTGCCACCAGCAGAGGGGAGTTGGACGGGGAGCTGTTTTTT. It specifies CATSRGELDGELFF. V gene TRBV15 combines with J gene TRBJ2-2, with D perhaps TRBD2 (5 bases). V gave up 1 base and J gave up 7 bases, with 10 bases separating them. The germline V gene encodes CDR1 LNHNV and CDR2 YYDKDF (reference sequence). This CDR3 has 14 residues.